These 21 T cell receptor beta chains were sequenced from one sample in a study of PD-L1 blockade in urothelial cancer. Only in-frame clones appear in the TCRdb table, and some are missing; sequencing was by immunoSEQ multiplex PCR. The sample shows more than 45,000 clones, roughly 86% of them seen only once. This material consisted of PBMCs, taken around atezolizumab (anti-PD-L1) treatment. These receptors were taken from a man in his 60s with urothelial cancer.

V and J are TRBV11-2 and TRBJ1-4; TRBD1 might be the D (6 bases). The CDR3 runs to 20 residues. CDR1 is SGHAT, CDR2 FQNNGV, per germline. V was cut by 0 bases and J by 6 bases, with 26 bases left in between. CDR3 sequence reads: CASSLDRLSLGAGWDEKLFF. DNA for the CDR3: TGTGCCAGCAGCTTAGATCGACTATCGTTGGGGGCAGGGTGGGATGAAAAACTGTTTTTT.

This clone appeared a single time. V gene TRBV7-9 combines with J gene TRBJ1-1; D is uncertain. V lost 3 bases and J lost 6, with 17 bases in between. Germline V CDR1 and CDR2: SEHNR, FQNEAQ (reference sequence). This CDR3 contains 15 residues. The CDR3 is CASSLSAVLGAEAFF. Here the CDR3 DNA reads TGTGCCAGCAGCTTGTCGGCGGTTCTTGGCGCTGAAGCTTTCTTT.

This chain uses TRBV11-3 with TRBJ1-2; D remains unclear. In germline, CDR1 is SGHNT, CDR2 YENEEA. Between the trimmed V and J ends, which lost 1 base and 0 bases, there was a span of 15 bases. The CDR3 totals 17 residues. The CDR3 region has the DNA TGTGCCAGCAGCTTAGGTCTCGGAGGCCCCTCTAACTATGGCTACACCTTC. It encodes CASSLGLGGPSNYGYTF.

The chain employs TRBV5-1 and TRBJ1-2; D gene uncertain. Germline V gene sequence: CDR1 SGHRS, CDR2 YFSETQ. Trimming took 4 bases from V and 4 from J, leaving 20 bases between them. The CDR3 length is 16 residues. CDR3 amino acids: CASSLGSTSSSYGYTF. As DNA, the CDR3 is TGCGCCAGCAGCCTCGGGTCAACAAGTAGTTCCTATGGCTACACCTTC.

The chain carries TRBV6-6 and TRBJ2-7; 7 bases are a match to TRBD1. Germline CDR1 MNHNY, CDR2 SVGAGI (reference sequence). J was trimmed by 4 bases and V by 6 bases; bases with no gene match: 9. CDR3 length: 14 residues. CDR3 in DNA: TGTGCCAGCAGATTACAGGGGCAGATTTACGAGCAGTACTTC. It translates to CASRLQGQIYEQYF.

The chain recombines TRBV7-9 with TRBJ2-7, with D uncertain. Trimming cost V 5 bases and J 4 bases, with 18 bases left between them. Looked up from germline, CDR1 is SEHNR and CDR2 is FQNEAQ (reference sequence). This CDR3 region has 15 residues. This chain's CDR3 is CASSLSGFLTYEQYF. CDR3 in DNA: TGTGCCAGCAGCCTCTCAGGATTTCTCACATACGAGCAGTACTTC.

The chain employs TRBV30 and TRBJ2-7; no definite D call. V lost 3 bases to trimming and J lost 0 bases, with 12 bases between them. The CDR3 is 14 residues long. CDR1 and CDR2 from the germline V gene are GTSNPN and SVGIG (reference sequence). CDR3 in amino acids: CAWSTEPSSYEQYF. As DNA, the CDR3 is TGTGCCTGGAGCACAGAACCAAGCTCCTACGAGCAGTACTTC.

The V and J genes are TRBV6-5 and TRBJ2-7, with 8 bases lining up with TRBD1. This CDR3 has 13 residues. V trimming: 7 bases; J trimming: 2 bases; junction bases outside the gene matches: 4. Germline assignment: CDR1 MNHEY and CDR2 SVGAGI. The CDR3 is CASKGTGPYEQYF. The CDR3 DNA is TGTGCCAGCAAGGGGACAGGTCCCTACGAGCAGTACTTC.

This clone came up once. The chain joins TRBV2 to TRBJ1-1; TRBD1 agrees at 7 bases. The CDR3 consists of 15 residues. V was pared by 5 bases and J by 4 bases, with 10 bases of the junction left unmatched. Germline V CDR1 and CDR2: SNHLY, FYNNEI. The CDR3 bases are TGTGCCAGCAGTCAAGAGACAGGGTCAGGCACTGAAGCTTTCTTT. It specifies CASSQETGSGTEAFF.

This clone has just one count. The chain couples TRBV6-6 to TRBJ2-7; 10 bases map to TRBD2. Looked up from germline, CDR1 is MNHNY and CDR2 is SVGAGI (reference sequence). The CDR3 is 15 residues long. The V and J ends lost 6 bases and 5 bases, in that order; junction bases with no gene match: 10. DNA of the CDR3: TGTGCCAGCAGCTCTCAACTAGCGGGAATGAACGAGCAGTACTTC. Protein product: CASSSQLAGMNEQYF.

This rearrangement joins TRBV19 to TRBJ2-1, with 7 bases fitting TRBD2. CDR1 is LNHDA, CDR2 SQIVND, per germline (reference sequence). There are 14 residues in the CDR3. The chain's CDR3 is CASGGGISYNEQFF. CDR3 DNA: TGTGCGTCTGGGGGGGGGATATCCTACAATGAGCAGTTCTTC.

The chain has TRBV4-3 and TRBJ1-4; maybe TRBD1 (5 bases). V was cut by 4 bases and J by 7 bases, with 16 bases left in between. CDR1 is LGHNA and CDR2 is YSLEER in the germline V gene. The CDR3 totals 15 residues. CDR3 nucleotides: TGCGCCAGCAGCCCCGGAAGGGGCCTGGGTGAAAAACTGTTTTTT. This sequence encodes CASSPGRGLGEKLFF.

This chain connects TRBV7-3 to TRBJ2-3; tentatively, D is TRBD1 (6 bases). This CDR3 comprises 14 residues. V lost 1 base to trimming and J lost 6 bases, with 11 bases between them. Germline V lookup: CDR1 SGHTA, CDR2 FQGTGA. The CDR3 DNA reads TGTGCCAGCAGCTTAATAGGGCAGGGGGATACGCAGTATTTT. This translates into CASSLIGQGDTQYF.

The CDR3 reads CASSLSGNANTGELFF. Written as DNA, the CDR3 is TGCGCCAGCAGCCTTAGCGGGAATGCGAACACCGGGGAGCTGTTTTTT. V and J are TRBV5-1 and TRBJ2-2, with 8 bases lining up with TRBD2. CDR1 and CDR2 from the germline V gene are SGHRS and YFSETQ. The CDR3 has 16 residues. V trimming: 4 bases; J trimming: 0 bases; junction bases outside the gene matches: 5.

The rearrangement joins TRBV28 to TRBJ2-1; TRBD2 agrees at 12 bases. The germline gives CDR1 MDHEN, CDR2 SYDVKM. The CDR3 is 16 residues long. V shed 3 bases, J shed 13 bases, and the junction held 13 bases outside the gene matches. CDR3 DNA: TGTGCCAGCAGTTTGCCCGTGGCTAGCGGGAGGGTTGGCCAGTTCTTC. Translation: CASSLPVASGRVGQFF.

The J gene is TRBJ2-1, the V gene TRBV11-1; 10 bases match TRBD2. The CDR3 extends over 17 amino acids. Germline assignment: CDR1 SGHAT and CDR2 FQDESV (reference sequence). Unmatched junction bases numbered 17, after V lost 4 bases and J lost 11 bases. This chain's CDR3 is CASSSYSGASGSLKQFF. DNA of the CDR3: TGTGCCAGCAGCTCCTACTCCGGCGCTAGCGGGAGTCTGAAGCAGTTCTTC. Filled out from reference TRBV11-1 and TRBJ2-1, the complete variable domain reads EAEVAQSPRYKITEKSQAVAFWCDPISGHATLYWYRQILGQGPELLVQFQDESVVDDSQLPKDRFSAERLKGVDSTLKIQPAELGDSAMYLCASSSYSGASGSLKQFFGPGTRLTVL.

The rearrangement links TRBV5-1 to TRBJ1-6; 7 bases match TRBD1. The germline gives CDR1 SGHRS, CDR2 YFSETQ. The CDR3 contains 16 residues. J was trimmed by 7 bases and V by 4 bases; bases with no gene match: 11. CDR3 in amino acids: CASSQLPAGGNSPLHF. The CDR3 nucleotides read TGCGCCAGCAGCCAACTCCCGGCAGGGGGAAATTCACCCCTCCACTTT.

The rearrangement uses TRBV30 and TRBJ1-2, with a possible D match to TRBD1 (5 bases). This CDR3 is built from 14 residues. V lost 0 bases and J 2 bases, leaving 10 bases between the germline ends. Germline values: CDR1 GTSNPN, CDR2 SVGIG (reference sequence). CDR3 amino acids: CAWSVLTGNYGYTF. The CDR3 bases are TGTGCCTGGAGTGTACTAACAGGAAACTATGGCTACACCTTC. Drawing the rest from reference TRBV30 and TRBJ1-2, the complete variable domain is SQTIHQWPATLVQPVGSPLSLECTVEGTSNPNLYWYRQAAGRGLQLLFYSVGIGQISSEVPQNLSASRPQDRQFILSSKKLLLSDSGFYLCAWSVLTGNYGYTFGSGTRLTVV.

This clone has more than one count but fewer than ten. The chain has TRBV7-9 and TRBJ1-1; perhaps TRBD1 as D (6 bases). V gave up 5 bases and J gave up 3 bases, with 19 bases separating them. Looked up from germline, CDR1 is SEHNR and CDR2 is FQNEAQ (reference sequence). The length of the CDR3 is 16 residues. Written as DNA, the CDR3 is TGTGCCAGCAGCCCCCAACAGGGCCAATCTGACACTGAAGCTTTCTTT. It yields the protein CASSPQQGQSDTEAFF.

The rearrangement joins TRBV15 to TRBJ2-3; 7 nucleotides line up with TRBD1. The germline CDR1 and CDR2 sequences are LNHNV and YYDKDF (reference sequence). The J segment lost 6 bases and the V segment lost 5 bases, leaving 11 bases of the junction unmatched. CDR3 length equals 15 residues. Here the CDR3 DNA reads TGTGCCACCAGCCCTTCCGGGACAGCTCTGGATACGCAGTATTTT. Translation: CATSPSGTALDTQYF.

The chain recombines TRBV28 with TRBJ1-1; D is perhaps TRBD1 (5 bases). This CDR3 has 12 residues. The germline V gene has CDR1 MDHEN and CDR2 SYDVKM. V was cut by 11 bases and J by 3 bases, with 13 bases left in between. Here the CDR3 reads CASYGGDTEAFF. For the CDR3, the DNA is TGTGCCTCCTACGGGGGGGACACTGAAGCTTTCTTT.